This TCR beta chain stems from a study of T-cell memory formation after mild COVID-19. Study findings and constraints: Pre-infection memory contained some responding clones, which suggested that cross-reactive memory had joined. SARS-CoV-2 specificity of second-wave clones peaking day 37 was unconfirmed. The study found contracting CD4+ clones mainly in CM and EM and contracting CD8+ clones in EMRA.

Concerning this clonotype itself: No antigen is known for it.

Amplification by 5'RACE using constant-segment primers produced TCR alpha and TCR beta cDNA libraries that carried sample barcodes and UMIs. In TCRdb, the 5' RACE reads were re-called with MiXCR into one record per CDR3 protein. The profile covers 350,000 to 500,000 distinct CDR3 sequences, with less than 25% appearing a single time and approximately 14% taken by the ten largest. This TCR was sampled from an adult woman who had mild COVID-19 (a few samples of this study predate the infection). Cell type and time point are not known. The sequenced sample was PBMCs or a T cell subset sorted from them (not recorded which).

The CDR3 protein is CASSLSTGYDGYTF. In DNA form, the CDR3 reads TGTGCCAGCAGTCTCAGCACAGGGTATGATGGCTACACCTTC. The chain is built from TRBV12-3 or TRBV12-4 and TRBJ1-2, with D perhaps matching TRBD1 (6 bases). Between the trimmed V and J ends, which lost 5 bases and 6 bases, there was a span of 16 bases. This CDR3 region has 14 residues.